The present T cell receptor beta chain was sequenced within a study of Tregs in tolerant kidney transplant recipients. Looked up from germline, CDR1 is LGHNT and CDR2 is FRNRAP. CDR3 length equals 15 residues. Produced via immunoSEQ multiplex PCR; TCRdb's table is partial and in-frame only. The data contain about 240,000 clones, 65% to 85% of them seen just once; the ten biggest clones take up around 0.68%. Concerning this clone: At one end the junction does not follow the germline gene, possibly because of a read error.

The source is a human donor in good health. V usage is TRBV12-5 and J usage is TRBJ1-6; D is undetermined. Source material: CD4+ T cells from blood. The CDR3: CASGQGKLYSSPLHF. The CDR3, as DNA: TGTGCTAGTGGTCAAGGGAAATTGTATAGTTCACCCCTCCACTTT.